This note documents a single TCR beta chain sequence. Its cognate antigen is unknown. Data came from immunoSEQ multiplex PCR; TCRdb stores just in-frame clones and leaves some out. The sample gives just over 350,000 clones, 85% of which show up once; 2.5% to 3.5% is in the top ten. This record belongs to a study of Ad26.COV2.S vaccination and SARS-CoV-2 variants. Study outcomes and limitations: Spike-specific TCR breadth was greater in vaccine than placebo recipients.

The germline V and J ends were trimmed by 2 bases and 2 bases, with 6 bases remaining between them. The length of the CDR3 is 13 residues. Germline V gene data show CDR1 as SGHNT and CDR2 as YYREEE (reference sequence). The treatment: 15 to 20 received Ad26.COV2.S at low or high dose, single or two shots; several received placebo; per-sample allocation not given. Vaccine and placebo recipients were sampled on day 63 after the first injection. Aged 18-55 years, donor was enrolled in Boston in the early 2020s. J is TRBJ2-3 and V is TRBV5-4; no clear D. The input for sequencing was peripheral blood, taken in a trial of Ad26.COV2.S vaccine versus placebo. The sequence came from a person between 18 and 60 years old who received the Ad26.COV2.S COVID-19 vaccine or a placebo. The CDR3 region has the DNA TGTGCCAGCAGCTTCGGGTCCACAGATACGCAGTATTTT. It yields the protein CASSFGSTDTQYF.